This paragraph covers one T cell receptor beta chain sequence. What it recognizes is unknown. The sorting of naive CD8 T cells used the CD8+CD4-CCR7+CD45RA+ phenotype. TCRdb called the PCR reads again in MiXCR, with one record for every CDR3 protein. The sample consists of roughly 300,000 distinct CDR3 sequences, 24% of them appearing once. The CDR3 is 14 amino acids. Germline CDR1 reads ENHRY; CDR2 reads SYGVKD. Losses at the gene ends were 11 bases for V and 5 bases for J; bases not matched to a gene: 14. This specimen comes from a study of molecular identifiers for immune sequencing clone quantification. General study findings and limits: Clones of above 20 RNA copies carried over 99% of effector molecules; in naive cells they carried under 1%. Clone sizes could be underestimated for highly expanded clones when identical TCR molecules share a barcode.

The chain has TRBV10-3 and TRBJ2-7, with 8 bases fitting TRBD2. This receptor was taken from a human donor in good health. Some libraries in this study had Jurkat cell RNA spiked in. Material for sequencing was naive CD8+ T cells from blood, with Jurkat cell RNA spiked in. Subset here: FACS-sorted CD8+CD4-CCR7+CD45RA+ naive T cells. CDR3 protein: CAAQQAGGTNEQYF. CDR3 nucleotide sequence: TGTGCCGCCCAGCAGGCGGGGGGCACCAACGAGCAGTACTTC.